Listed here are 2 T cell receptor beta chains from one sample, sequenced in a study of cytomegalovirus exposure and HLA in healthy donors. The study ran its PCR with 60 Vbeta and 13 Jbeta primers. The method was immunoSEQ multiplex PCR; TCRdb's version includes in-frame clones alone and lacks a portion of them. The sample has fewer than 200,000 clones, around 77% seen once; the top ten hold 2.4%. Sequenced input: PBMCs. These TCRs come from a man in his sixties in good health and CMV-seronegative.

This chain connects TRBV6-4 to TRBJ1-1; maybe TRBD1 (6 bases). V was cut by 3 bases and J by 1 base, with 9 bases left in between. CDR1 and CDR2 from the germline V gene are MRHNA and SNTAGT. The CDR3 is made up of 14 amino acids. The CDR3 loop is CASSETGQNTEAFF. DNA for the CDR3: TGTGCCAGCAGTGAGACAGGCCAGAACACTGAAGCTTTCTTT.

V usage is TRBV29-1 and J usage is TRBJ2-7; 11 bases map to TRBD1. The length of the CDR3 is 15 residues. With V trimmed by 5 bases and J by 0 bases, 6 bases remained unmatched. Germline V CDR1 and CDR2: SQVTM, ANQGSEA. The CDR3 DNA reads TGCAGCGTTCAGACCGGGACAGGGGGCTCCTACGAGCAGTACTTC. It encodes CSVQTGTGGSYEQYF.